These T cell receptor beta chains were read from a single sample in a study of tumor-infiltrating lymphocytes in primary liver carcinoma. MiXCR, run by TCRdb on the multiplex PCR reads, gives a single entry per CDR3 protein. The table includes 90,000 to 110,000 distinct CDR3 sequences, approximately 80% detected once. The specimen sequenced was liver tumor tissue from sampling region 3. The source of these receptors is a man between 40 and 49 years old with primary liver carcinoma and hepatitis B virus infection. The CDR3 runs from the conserved cysteine through the conserved F or W. The D gene is left open where the match is weak. Not every row has a clone size; where given, it reads once, few, many or a size class.

v_call	j_call	clone_size	d_call	cdr3_aa	cdr3_nt
TRBV11-3	TRBJ2-3	medium-sized	TRBD2	CASSPGGLQGGTQYF	TGTGCCAGCAGCCCGGGGGGACTCCAGGGCGGAACGCAGTATTTT
TRBV5-5	TRBJ2-3	few	TRBD1	CVSSWDRGSSDTQYF	TGTGTCAGCAGCTGGGACAGGGGGAGCTCAGATACGCAGTATTTT
TRBV5-1	TRBJ2-3	NA	NA	CASSLMGPDDTQYF	TGTGCCAGCAGCCTGATGGGACCCGATGATACGCAGTATTTT
TRBV11-2	TRBJ1-5	NA	NA	CASSLVGVTGSNWPQHF	TGTGCCAGCAGCTTAGTAGGGGTAACAGGGAGCAATTGGCCTCAGCATTTT
TRBV6-1	TRBJ2-7	NA	TRBD2	CASSEGTSGLYEHYF	TGTGCCAGCAGTGAGGGGACTAGCGGCCTCTACGAGCACTACTTC
TRBV20-1	TRBJ1-1	few	NA	CSAMDTYSEAFF	TGCAGTGCAATGGACACCTACAGTGAAGCTTTCTTT
TRBV14	TRBJ1-6	NA	NA	CANSHSGENSHLHF	TGTGCTAACAGCCACTCAGGGGAAAATTCACACCTCCACTTT
TRBV5-4	TRBJ2-2	NA	NA	CASSFDGRTGELLF	TGTGCCAGCAGCTTTGATGGGCGCACCGGGGAGCTGTTATTT
TRBV12-3/TRBV12-4	TRBJ2-2	many	NA	CASTPPLGSVTGELFF	TGTGCCAGCACCCCACCCCTAGGCTCGGTCACCGGGGAGCTGTTTTTT
TRBV4-3	TRBJ2-6	NA	NA	CASSDGNFGANVLTF	TGCGCCAGCAGTGACGGAAACTTTGGGGCCAACGTCCTGACGTTC
TRBV7-6	TRBJ2-1	NA	TRBD2	CASSFAGASEQFF	TGTGCCAGCAGCTTTGCGGGAGCCAGTGAGCAGTTCTTC
TRBV10-2	TRBJ2-1	once	NA	CANSKSTRGQGF	TGCGCCAACAGTAAGTCGACTCGGGGTCAGGGCTTC
TRBV29-1	TRBJ2-2	NA	TRBD1	CSVEGQVAPGKLFF	TGTAGCGTTGAGGGACAGGTGGCGCCCGGGAAGCTGTTTTTT
TRBV6-1	TRBJ2-2	NA	TRBD2	CASSEIAGVSTGEPFF	TGTGCCAGCAGCGAAATAGCGGGAGTAAGCACCGGGGAGCCGTTTTTT
TRBV4-3	TRBJ2-7	NA	NA	CASSQDVSSSCEQYF	TGTGCCAGCAGCCAAGATGTTTCCAGTTCATGCGAGCAGTACTTC
TRBV12-3/TRBV12-4	TRBJ2-3	NA	TRBD2	CANSPRMTSGSVSDTQYF	TGTGCTAACAGTCCAAGAATGACTAGCGGGAGTGTATCAGATACGCAGTATTTT
TRBV11-2	TRBJ2-7	once	TRBD2	CASNLKEGRTSRLSSYEQYF	TGTGCCAGCAACTTGAAGGAGGGGAGGACTAGCAGGCTCAGCTCCTACGAGCAGTACTTC
TRBV6-6	TRBJ2-1	NA	TRBD1	CASSYTGGTRRPYNGQFF	TGTGCCAGCAGTTACACAGGGGGCACGCGCCGCCCCTACAATGGGCAGTTCTTT
TRBV20-1	TRBJ2-1	NA	NA	CSARDLGSAYNEQFF	TGCAGTGCTAGAGACCTAGGATCCGCCTACAATGAGCAGTTCTTC
TRBV4-3	TRBJ1-1	NA	NA	CASSQQATGLHRPFF	TGCGCCAGCAGCCAACAAGCGACAGGCCTCCATCGTCCTTTCTTT
TRBV6-1	TRBJ2-4	NA	NA	CASSEVTLGAKNIMYF	TGTGCCAGCAGTGAAGTAACACTGGGAGCCAAAAACATTATGTACTTC
TRBV10-2	TRBJ1-1	NA	NA	CASRKQHLDTDAFF	TGCGCCAGCAGGAAACAGCATTTGGACACTGATGCTTTCTTT
TRBV28	TRBJ2-5	NA	NA	CDSSLSCGSQETQYF	TGTGACAGCAGTCTAAGCTGTGGCTCCCAAGAGACCCAGTACTTC